This TCR beta chain was identified during a study of cytomegalovirus exposure and HLA in healthy donors. Whole-study findings and limits: The classifier, whose performance was assessed in both the original and validation cohorts, reportedly diagnosed cytomegalovirus status with high specificity and sensitivity. Exclusion as indistinguishable affected some V segments, including TRBV6-2 and TRBV6-3.

As for this clone: Its antigen is unknown.

The primer mix had 60 Vbeta and 13 Jbeta primers. TCRdb's copy holds only in-frame clones and misses some; the assay was immunoSEQ multiplex PCR. Of about 140,000 clones in the sample, about four fifths were seen once. This CDR3 spans 12 amino acids. Between the trimmed V and J ends, which lost 6 bases and 4 bases, there was a span of 9 bases. Germline V gene lookup returns CDR1 SNHLY and CDR2 FYNNEI. The specimen was PBMCs. This TCR was sampled from a man younger than 45 in good health and CMV-seronegative. The genes are TRBV2 and TRBJ1-2, with D possibly matching TRBD1 (5 bases). The CDR3 nucleotides are TGTGCCAGCAGGACAGAGACCTATGGCTACACCTTC. Encoded protein: CASRTETYGYTF.